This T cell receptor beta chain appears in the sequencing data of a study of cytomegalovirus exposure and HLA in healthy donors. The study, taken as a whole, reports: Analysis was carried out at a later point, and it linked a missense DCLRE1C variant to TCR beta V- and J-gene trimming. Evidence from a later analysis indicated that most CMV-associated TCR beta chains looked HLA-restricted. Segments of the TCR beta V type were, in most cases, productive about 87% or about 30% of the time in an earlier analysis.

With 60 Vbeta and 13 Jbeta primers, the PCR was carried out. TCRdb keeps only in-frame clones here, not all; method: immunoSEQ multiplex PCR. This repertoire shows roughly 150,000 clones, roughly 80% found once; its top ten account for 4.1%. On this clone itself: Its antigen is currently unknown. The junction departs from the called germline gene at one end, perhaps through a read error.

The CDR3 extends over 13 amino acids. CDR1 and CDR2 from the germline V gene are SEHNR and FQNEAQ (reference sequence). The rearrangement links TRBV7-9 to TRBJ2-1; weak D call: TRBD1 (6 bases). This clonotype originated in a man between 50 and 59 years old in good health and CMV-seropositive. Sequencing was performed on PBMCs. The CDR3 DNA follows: TGTTCCAGCAGCCCTACCAGGGGCAATGAGCAGTTCTTC. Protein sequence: CSSSPTRGNEQFF.